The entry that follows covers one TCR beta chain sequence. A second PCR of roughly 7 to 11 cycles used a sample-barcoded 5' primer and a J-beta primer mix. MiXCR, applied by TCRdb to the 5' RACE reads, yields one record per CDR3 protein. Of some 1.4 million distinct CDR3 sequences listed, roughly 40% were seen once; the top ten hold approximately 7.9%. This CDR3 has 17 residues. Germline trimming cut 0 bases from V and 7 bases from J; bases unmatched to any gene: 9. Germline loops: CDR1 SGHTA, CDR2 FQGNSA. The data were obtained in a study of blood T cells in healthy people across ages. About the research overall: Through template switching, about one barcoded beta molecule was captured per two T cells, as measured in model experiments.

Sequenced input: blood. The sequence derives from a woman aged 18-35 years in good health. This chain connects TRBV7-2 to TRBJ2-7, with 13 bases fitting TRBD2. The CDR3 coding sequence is TGTGCCAGCAGCTTAGCGTATACTAGCGGGAGGGCTAATGAGCAGTACTTC. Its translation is CASSLAYTSGRANEQYF.